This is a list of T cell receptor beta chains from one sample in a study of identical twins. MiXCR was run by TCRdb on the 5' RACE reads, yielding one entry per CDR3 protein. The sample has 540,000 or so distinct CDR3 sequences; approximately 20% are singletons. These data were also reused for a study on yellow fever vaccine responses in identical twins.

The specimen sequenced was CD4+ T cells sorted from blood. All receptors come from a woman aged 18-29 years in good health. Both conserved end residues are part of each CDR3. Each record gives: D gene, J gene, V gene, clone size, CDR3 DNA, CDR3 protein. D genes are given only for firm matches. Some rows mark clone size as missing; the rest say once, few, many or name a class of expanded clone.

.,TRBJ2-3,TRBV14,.,TGTGCCAGCAGCCAAGGTGGACGGGGCACAGATACGCAGTATTTT,CASSQGGRGTDTQYF
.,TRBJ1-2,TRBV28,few,TGTGCCAGCAGCCCGGACAGTACCCCTAAATGGAGCTACACCTTC,CASSPDSTPKWSYTF
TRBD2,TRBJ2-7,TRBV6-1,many,TGTGCCAGCAGTGTAACTAGCGGATCCTACGAGCAGTACTTC,CASSVTSGSYEQYF
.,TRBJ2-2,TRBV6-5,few,TGTGCCAGCAGTTATAGGGGATTGGCCGGGGAGCTGTTTTTT,CASSYRGLAGELFF
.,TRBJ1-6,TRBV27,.,TGTGCCAGCAAGCGGGACCGGGATTCTTCACCCCTCCACTTT,CASKRDRDSSPLHF
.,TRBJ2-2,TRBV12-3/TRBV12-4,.,TGTGCCAGCAGTTTATTGGGGGAGGTCACCGGGGAGCTGTTTTTT,CASSLLGEVTGELFF
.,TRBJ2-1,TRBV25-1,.,TGTGCCAGCAGTGAATCCCCTAGGGACAAAACCTACAATGAGCAGTTCTTC,CASSESPRDKTYNEQFF
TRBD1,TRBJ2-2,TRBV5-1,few,TGCGCCAGCAGACCTGGGACAGGGACCGACACCGGGGAGCTGTTTTTT,CASRPGTGTDTGELFF
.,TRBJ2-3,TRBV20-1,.,TGCAGTGCCCCGGCTGGGGGGAGTATCTTAGATACGCAGTATTTT,CSAPAGGSILDTQYF
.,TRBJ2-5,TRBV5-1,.,TGCGCCAGCAGCTTGGTGTACCAAGAGACCCAGTACTTC,CASSLVYQETQYF
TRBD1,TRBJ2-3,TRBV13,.,TGTGCCAGCAGCTTAGTGGTCATAGCAGGACAGGGAACCGATACGCAGTATTTT,CASSLVVIAGQGTDTQYF
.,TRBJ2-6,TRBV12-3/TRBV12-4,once,TGTGCCAGCAGTTTAATCCAGGTCTCTGGGGCCAACGTCCTGACTTTC,CASSLIQVSGANVLTF
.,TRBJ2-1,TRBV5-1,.,TGCGCCAGCAGCCACCCGATGAGCACTAAGAGCTCCTACAATGAGCAGTTCTTC,CASSHPMSTKSSYNEQFF
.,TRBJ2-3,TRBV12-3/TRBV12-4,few,TGTGCCAGCAGTGGCTCTCGGACGAGTACGCAGTATTTT,CASSGSRTSTQYF
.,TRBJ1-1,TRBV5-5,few,TGTGCCAGCAGCTTGGCCAGATGGAACACTGAAGCTTTCTTT,CASSLARWNTEAFF
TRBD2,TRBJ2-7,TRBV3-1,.,TGTGCCAGCAGCAGAGCGGCGGGAGAGTCTTACGAGCAGTACTTC,CASSRAAGESYEQYF
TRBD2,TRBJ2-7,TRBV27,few,TGTGCCAGCAGTTCGTATGACTTGGGGAGGGTCGAGCAGTACTTC,CASSSYDLGRVEQYF
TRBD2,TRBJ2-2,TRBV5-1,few,TGCGCCAGCAGCTTCTCGACTAGCGGGAGAAAGAACACCGGGGAGCTGTTTTTT,CASSFSTSGRKNTGELFF
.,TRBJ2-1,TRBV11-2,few,TGTGCCAGCATTCCCCTTGGGATGTCGAATGAGCAGTTCTTC,CASIPLGMSNEQFF
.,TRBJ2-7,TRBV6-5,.,TGTGCCAGCAGTTACCTAGCTATGGGCGAGCAGTACTTC,CASSYLAMGEQYF
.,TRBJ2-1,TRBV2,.,TGTGCCAGCAGGCGATCCAGCTCCTACAATGAGCAGTTCTTC,CASRRSSSYNEQFF
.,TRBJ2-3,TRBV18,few,TGTGCCAGCTCGCCAGGACAGAGAGGAGATACGCAGTATTTT,CASSPGQRGDTQYF
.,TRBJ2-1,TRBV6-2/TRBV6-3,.,TGTGCCAGCAGTACAGAGAGCTCCTACAATGAGCAGTTCTTC,CASSTESSYNEQFF